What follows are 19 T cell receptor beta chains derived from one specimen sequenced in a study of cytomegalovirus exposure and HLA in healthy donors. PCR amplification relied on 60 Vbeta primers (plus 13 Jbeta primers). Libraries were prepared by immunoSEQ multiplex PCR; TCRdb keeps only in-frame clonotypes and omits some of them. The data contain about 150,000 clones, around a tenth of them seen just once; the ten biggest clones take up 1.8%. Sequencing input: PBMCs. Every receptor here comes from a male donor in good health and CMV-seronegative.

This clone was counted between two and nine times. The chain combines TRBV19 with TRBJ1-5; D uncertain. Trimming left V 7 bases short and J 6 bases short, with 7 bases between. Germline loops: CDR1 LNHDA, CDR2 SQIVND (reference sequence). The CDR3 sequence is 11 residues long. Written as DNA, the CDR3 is TGTGCCAGTAATATCGGTCAGCCCCAGCATTTT. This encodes CASNIGQPQHF.

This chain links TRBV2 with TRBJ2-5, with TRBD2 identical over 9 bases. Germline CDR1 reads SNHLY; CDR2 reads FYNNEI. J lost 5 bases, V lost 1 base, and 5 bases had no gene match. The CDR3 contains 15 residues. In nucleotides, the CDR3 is TGTGCCAGCAGTGAAGGCGGGGGGGCGTGGGAGACCCAGTACTTC. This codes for CASSEGGGAWETQYF.

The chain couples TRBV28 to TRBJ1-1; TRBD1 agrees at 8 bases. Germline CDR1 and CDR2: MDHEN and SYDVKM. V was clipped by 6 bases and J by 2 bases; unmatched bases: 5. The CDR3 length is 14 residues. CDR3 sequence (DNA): TGTGCCAGCAGGAACAGGGGGGGAAACACTGAAGCTTTCTTT. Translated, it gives CASRNRGGNTEAFF. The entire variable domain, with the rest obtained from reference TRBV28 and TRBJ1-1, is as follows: DVKVTQSSRYLVKRTGEKVFLECVQDMDHENMFWYRQDPGLGLRLIYFSYDVKMKEKGDIPEGYSVSREKKERFSLILESASTNQTSMYLCASRNRGGNTEAFFGQGTRLTVV.

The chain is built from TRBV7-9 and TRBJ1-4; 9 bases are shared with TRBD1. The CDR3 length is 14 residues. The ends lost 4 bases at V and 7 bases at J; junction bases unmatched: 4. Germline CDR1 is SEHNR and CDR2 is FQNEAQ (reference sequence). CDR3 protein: CASSSDRGGEKLFF. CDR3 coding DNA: TGTGCCAGCAGCTCGGACAGGGGAGGTGAAAAACTGTTTTTT.

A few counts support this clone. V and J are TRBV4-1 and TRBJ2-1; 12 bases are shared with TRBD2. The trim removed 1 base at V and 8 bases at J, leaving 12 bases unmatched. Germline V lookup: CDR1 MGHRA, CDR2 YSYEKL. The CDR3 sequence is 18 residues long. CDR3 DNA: TGCGCCAGCAGCCAAGGCGCTAGCGGGAGGGCTATAGGTGATGAGCAGTTCTTC. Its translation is CASSQGASGRAIGDEQFF.

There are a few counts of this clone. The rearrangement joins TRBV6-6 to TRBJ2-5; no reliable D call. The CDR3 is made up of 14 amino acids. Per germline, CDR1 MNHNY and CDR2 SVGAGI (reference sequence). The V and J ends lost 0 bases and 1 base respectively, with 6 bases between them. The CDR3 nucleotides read TGTGCCAGCAGTTACTCTAGCCCCCAAGAGACCCAGTACTTC. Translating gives CASSYSSPQETQYF.

The CDR3 here is CASSVLGSATDTQYF. In DNA form, the CDR3 reads TGTGCCAGCAGCGTGCTGGGCAGTGCCACAGATACGCAGTATTTT. The gene calls are TRBV9 and TRBJ2-3; no clear D gene. CDR3 length: 15 residues. V lost 2 bases and J lost 2, with 12 bases in between. CDR1 and CDR2 from the germline V gene are SGDLS and YYNGEE.

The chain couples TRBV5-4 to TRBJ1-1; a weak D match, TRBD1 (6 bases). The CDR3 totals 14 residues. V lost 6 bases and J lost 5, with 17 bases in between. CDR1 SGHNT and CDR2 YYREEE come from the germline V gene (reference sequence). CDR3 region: CASNENTGRTEAFF. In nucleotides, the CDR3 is TGTGCCAGCAACGAAAATACAGGGAGAACTGAAGCTTTCTTT.

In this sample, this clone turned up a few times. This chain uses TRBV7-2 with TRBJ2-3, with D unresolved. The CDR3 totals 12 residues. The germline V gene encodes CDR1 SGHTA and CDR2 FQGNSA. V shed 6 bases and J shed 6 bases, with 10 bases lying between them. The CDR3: CASSPLMDTQYF. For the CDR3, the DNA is TGTGCCAGCAGTCCACTAATGGATACGCAGTATTTT.

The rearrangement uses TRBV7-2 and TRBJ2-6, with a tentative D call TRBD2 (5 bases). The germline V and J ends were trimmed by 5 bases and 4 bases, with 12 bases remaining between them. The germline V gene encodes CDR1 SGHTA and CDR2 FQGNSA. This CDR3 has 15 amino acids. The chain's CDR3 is CASSPGVGGANVLTF. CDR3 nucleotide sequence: TGTGCCAGCAGCCCCGGGGTGGGAGGGGCCAACGTCCTGACTTTC.

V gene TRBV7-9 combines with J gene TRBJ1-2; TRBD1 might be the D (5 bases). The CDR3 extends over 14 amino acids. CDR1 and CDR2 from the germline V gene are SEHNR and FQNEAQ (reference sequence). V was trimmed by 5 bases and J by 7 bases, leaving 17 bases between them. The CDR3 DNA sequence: TGTGCCAGCAGCGCCCGGGGGAATACTTTTGGCTACACCTTC. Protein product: CASSARGNTFGYTF.

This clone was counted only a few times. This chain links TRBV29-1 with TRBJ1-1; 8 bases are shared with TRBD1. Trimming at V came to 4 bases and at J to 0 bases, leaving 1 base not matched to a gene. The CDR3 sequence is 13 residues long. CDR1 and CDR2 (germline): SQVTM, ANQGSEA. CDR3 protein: CSVGDRLNTEAFF. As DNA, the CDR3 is TGCAGCGTTGGGGACAGGTTGAACACTGAAGCTTTCTTT.

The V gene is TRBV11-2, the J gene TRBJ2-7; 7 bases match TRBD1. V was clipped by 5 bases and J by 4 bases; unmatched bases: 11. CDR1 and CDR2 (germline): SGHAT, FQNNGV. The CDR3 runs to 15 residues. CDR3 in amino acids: CASSAPTGNIYEQYF. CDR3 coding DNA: TGTGCCAGCAGCGCCCCGACAGGGAATATTTACGAGCAGTACTTC.

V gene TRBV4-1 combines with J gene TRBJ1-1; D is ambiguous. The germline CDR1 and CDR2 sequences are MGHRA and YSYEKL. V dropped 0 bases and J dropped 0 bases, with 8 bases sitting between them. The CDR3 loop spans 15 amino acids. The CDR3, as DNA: TGCGCCAGCAGCCAAGATCCCGGAGTGAACACTGAAGCTTTCTTT. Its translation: CASSQDPGVNTEAFF.

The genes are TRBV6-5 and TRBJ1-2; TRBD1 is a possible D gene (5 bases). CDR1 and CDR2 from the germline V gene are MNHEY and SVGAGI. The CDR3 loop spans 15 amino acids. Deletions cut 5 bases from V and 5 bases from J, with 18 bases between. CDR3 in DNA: TGTGCCAGCAGTCCTAACCCGACAGCGCCTTATGGCTACACCTTC. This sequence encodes CASSPNPTAPYGYTF.

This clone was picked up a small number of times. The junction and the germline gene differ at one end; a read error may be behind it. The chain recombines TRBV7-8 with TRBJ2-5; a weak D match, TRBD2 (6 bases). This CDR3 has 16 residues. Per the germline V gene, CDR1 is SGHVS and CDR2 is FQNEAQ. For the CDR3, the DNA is TGTGCCAGCAGCTTAGGACGATATTCGAACTTGGGGACTTTCGACTTC. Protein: CASSLGRYSNLGTFDF.

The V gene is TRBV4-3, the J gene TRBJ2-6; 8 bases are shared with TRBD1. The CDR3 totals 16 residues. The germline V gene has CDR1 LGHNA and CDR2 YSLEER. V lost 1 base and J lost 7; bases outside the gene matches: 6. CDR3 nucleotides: TGCGCCAGCAGCCAAGTATCGGGGACAGGAGCCAACGTCCTGACTTTC. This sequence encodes CASSQVSGTGANVLTF.

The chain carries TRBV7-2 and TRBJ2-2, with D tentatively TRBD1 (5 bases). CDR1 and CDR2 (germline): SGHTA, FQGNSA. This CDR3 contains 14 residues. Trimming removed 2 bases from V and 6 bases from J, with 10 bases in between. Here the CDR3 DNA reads TGTGCCAGCAGCTTACAGGGTTTCTCCGGGGAGCTGTTTTTT. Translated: CASSLQGFSGELFF.

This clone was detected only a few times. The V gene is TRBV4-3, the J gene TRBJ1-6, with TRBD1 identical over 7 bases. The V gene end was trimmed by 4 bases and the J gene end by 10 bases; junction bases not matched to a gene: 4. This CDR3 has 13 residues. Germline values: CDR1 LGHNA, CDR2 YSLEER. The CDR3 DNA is TGCGCCAGCAGCCCGGACAGGAACTCACCCCTCCACTTT. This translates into CASSPDRNSPLHF.